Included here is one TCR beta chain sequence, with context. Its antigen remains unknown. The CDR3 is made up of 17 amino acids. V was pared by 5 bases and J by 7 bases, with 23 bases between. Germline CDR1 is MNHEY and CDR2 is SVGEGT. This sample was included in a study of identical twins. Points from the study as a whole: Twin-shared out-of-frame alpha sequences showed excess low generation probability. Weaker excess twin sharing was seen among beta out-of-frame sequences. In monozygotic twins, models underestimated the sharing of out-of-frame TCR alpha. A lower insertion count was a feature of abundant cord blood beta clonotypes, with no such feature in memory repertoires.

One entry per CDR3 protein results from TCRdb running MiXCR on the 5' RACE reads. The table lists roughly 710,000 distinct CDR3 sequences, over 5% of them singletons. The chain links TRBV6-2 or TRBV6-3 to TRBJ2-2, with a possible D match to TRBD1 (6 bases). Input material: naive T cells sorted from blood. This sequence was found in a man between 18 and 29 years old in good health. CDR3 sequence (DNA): TGTGCCAGCAGTCGAAATCCCCCGAACAGGGTGGACGGGGAGCTGTTTTTT. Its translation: CASSRNPPNRVDGELFF.